This T cell receptor (beta chain) appears in the sequencing data of a study of blood T cell repertoires in COVID-19. As for the study in general: Donors in the United States, Italy and Spain gave samples during acute or convalescent COVID-19. Sample material is recorded as cDNA or gDNA derived from T cells, B-cell-depleted T cells, or PBMCs.

TCRdb keeps only in-frame clones here, not all; method: immunoSEQ multiplex PCR. In the table there are under 200,000 clones, around nine tenths of which are singletons. The CDR3 extends over 13 amino acids. Germline V gene lookup returns CDR1 SGHNT and CDR2 YENEEA. The V gene end was trimmed by 5 bases and the J gene end by 11 bases; junction bases not matched to a gene: 11. The sequenced sample consisted of peripheral blood. The chain recombines TRBV11-3 with TRBJ1-1; 7 nucleotides agree with TRBD1. This clonotype was sampled from a man between 18 and 35 years old with active or convalescent COVID-19. The CDR3 DNA reads as TGTGCCAGCAGCCGGGATAGACAGGGCTCGGCTTTCTTT. It encodes CASSRDRQGSAFF.